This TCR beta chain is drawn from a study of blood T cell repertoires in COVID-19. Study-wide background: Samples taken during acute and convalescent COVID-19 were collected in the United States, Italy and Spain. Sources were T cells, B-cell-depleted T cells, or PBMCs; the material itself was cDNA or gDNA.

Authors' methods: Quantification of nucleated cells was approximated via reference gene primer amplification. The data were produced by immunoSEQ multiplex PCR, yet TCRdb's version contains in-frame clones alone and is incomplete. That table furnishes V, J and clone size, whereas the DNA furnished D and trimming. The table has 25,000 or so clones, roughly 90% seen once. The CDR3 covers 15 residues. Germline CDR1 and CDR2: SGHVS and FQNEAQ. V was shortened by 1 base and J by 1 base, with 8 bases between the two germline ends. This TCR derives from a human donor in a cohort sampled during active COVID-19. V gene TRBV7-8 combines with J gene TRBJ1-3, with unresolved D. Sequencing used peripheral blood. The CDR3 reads CASSLGTPSGNTIYF. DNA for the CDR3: TGTGCCAGCAGCTTAGGGACTCCTTCTGGAAACACCATATATTTT.